The clone carrying this T cell receptor (beta chain) is a singleton in its sample. The germline CDR1 and CDR2 sequences are SGHTA and FQGTGA. The CDR3 length is 16 residues. TCRdb processed the PCR reads anew with MiXCR; each CDR3 protein has one entry. In the table there are about 15,000 distinct CDR3 sequences, about 50% of which are singletons. These data originate in a study of tumor-infiltrating lymphocytes in oesophageal squamous cell carcinoma. Sequencing input: esophageal tumor tissue. This rearrangement joins TRBV7-3 to TRBJ2-5; D is possibly TRBD1 or TRBD2 (5 bases each). The J call may be faulty, since TRBJ2-1 better matches the DNA end. The receptor was isolated from a female donor with esophageal squamous cell carcinoma. The CDR3 region has the DNA TGTGCCAGCAGCCCCCGGGACGGAAGCTCCTACAATGAGCAGTTCTTC. This codes for CASSPRDGSSYNEQFF.